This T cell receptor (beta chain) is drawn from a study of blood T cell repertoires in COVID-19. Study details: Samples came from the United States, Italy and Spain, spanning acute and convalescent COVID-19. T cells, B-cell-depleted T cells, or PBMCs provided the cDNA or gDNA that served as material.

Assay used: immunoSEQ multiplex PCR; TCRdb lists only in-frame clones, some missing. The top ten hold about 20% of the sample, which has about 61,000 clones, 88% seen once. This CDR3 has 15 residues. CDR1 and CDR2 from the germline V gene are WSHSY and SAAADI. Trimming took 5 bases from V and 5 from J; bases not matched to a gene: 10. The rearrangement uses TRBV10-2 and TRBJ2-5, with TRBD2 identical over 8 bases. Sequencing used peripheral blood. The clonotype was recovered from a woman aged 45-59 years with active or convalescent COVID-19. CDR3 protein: CASSIKRERFETQYF. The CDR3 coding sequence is TGCGCCAGCAGTATCAAGCGGGAGAGGTTTGAGACCCAGTACTTC.